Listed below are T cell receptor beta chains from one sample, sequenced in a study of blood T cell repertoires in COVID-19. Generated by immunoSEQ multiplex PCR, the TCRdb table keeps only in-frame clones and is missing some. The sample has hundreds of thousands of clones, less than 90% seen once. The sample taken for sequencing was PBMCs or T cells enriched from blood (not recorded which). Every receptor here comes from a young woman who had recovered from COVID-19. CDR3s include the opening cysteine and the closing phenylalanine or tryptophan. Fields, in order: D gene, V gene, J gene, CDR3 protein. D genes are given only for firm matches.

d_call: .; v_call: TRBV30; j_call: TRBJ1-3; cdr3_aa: CAWSPGQQTGNTIYF
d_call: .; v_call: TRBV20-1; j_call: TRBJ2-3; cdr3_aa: CSAFADTQYF
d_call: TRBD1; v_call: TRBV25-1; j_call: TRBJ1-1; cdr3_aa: CASSGYPTGYAEAFF
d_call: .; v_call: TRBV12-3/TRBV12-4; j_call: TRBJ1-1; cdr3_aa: CASSPTQDTEAFF
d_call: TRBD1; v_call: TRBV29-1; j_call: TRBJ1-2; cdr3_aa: CSVEDLDRGLMDGYTF
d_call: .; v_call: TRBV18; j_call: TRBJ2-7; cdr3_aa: CASSPNPWRTASSYEQYF
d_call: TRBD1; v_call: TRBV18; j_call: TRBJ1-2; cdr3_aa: CASSSLTGGDNYGYTF
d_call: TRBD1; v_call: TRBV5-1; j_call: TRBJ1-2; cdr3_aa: CASSLQGEYGYTF
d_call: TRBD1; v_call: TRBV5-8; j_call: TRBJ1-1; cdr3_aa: CASSFIRGLNTEAFF
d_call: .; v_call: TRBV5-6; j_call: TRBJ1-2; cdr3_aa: CASSPQTGSYGYTF
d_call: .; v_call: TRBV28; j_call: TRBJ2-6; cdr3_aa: CASSLFSGQTSGANVLTF
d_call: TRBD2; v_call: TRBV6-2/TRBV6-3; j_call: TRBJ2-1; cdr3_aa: CASSRTSGGHNEQFF
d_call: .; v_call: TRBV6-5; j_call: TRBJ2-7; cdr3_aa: CASSYSISYEQYF
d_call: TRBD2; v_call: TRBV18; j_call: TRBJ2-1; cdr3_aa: CASSPPGGGSYNEQFF
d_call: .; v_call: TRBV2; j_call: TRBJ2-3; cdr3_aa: CASSKGSTTDTQYF
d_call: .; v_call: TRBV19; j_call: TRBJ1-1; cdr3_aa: CASSIGSNTEAFF
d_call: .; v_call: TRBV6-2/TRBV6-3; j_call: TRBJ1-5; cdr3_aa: CASSYSRWAQPQHF
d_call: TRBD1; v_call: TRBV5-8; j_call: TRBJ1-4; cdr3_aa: CASRDRALNEKLFF
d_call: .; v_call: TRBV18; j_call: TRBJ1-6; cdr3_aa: CASSAAGSVNSPLHF
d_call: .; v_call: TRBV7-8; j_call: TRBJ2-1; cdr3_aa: CASSLADRYNEQFF